The rows below give T cell receptor beta chains drawn from one sample of a study of blood T cell repertoires in COVID-19. Measured with immunoSEQ multiplex PCR; TCRdb has only the in-frame clones, and not every one. Of about 400,000 clones in the sample, approximately 87% were seen once. What was sequenced was PBMCs or T cells enriched from blood (not recorded which). The receptors stem from a woman between 45 and 60 years old who had recovered from COVID-19. The CDR3 runs from the conserved cysteine through the conserved F or W. The D gene is left open where the match is weak. Not every row has a clone size; where given, it reads once, few, many or a size class.

TRBJ1-1,TRBV12-3/TRBV12-4,.,.,TGTGCCAGCGGTGCAGGGTGGGGCACTGAAGCTTTCTTT,CASGAGWGTEAFF
TRBJ1-5,TRBV7-9,.,many,TGTGCCAGCAGCCGGGACATTAGCAATCAGCCCCAGCATTTT,CASSRDISNQPQHF
TRBJ1-4,TRBV3-1/TRBV3-2,.,.,TGTGCCAGCAGCCGGTATACAGGGAGCGGGATTTATGAAAAACTGTTTTTT,CASSRYTGSGIYEKLFF
TRBJ2-5,TRBV29-1,TRBD2,.,TGCAGCGTTGAAATCTATTCCTGGGTCCGGGGGGGAGAGACCCAGTACTTC,CSVEIYSWVRGGETQYF
TRBJ2-2,TRBV27,.,.,TGTGCCAGCAGTTTATTAGCCACCGGGGAGCTGTTTTTT,CASSLLATGELFF
TRBJ1-1,TRBV7-2,.,.,TGTGCCAGCAGCCAAGGCTTCGGACAAGTCTTT,CASSQGFGQVF
TRBJ2-5,TRBV7-8,TRBD2,.,TGTGCCAGCAGTCATGTCCCCTTTTCCAGCGGGGGCACGTTCCGAGAGACCCAGTACTTC,CASSHVPFSSGGTFRETQYF
TRBJ1-1,TRBV7-2,.,once,TGTGCCAGCAGCTTAGCGGTCACGGGGAGATCTGAAGCTTTCTTT,CASSLAVTGRSEAFF
TRBJ2-1,TRBV4-2,.,.,TGTGCCAGCAGCCCAGGTATGGGCAATGAGCAGTTCTTC,CASSPGMGNEQFF
TRBJ2-2,TRBV5-1,TRBD1,few,TGCGCCAGCAGCGGACAGGGCACCGGGGAGCTGTTTTTT,CASSGQGTGELFF
TRBJ2-3,TRBV18,.,.,TGTGCCAGCTCACCATCAACAGATACGCAGTGTTTT,CASSPSTDTQCF
TRBJ1-2,TRBV28,.,once,TGTGCCAGCAGTCCATCGGACAGAAACTATGGCTACACCTTC,CASSPSDRNYGYTF
TRBJ2-3,TRBV19,TRBD1,few,TGTGCCAGTAGTCGACAGGGGGGTGAAGATACGCAGTATTTT,CASSRQGGEDTQYF
TRBJ1-5,TRBV28,.,.,TGTGCCAGCAGTTACTCCGAGGGTCCCCAGCATTTT,CASSYSEGPQHF
TRBJ1-6,TRBV27,.,.,TGTGCCAGCAGTTTATCGCCACAGTCTAATTCACCCCTCCACTTT,CASSLSPQSNSPLHF
TRBJ2-5,TRBV30,TRBD2,.,TGTGCCTGGAGTTCTGGAGCGGGAGGAGAGACCCAGTACTTC,CAWSSGAGGETQYF